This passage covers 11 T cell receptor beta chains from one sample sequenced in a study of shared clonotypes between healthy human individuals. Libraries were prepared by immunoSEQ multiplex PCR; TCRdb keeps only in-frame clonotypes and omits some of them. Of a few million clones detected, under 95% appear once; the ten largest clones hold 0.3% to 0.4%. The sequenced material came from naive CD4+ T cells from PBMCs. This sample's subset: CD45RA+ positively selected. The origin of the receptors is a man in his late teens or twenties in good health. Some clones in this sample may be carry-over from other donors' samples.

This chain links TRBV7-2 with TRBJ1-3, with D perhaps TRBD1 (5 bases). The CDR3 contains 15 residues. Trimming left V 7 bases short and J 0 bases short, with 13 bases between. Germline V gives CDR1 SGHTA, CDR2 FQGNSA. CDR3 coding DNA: TGTGCCAGCACCCGGGGGTTTTCCTCTGGAAACACCATATATTTT. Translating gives CASTRGFSSGNTIYF.

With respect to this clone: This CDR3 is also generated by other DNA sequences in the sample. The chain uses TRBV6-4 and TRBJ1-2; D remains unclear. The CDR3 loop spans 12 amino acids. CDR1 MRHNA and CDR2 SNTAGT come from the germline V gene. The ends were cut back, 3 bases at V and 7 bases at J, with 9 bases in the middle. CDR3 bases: TGTGCCAGCAGTGAAGGAGGTGGTGGCTACACCTTC. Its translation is CASSEGGGGYTF.

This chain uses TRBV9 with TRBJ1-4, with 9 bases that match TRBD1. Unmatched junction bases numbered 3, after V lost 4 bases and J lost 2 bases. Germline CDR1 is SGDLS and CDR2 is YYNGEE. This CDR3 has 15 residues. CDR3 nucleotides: TGTGCCAGCAGCAACGACAGGGGGACTAATGAAAAACTGTTTTTT. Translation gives CASSNDRGTNEKLFF.

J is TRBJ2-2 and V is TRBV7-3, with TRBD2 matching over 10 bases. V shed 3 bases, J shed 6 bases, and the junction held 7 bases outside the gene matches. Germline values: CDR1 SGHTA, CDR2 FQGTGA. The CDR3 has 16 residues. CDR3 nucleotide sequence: TGTGCCAGCAGCTTGTTTCTAGCGGGAGTTCCCGGGGAGCTGTTTTTT. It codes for CASSLFLAGVPGELFF. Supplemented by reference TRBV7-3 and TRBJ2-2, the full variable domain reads GAGVSQTPSNKVTEKGKYVELRCDPISGHTALYWYRQSLGQGPEFLIYFQGTGAADDSGLPNDRFFAVRPEGSVSTLKIQRTERGDSAVYLCASSLFLAGVPGELFFGEGSRLTVL.

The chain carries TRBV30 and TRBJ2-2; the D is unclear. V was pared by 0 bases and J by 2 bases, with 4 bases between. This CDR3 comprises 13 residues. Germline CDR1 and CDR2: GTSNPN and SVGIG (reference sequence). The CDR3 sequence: CAWSVSNTGELFF. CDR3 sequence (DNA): TGTGCCTGGAGTGTATCCAACACCGGGGAGCTGTTTTTT.

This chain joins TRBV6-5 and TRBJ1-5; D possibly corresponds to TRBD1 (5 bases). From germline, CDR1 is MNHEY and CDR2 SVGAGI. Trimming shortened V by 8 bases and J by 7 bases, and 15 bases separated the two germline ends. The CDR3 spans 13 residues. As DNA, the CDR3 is TGTGCCAGCCGCCTCAGGGCTCGGCAGCCCCAGCATTTT. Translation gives CASRLRARQPQHF.

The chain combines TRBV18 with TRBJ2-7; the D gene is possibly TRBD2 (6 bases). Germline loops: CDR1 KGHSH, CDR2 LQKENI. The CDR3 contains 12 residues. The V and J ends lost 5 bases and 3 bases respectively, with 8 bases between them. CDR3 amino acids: CASSAGGYEQYF. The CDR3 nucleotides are TGTGCCAGCTCAGCCGGGGGCTACGAGCAGTACTTC.

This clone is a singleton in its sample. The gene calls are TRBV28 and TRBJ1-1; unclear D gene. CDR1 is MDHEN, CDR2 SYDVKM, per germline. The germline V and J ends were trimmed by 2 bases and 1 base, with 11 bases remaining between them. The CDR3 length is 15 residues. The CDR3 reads CASSLGWERNTEAFF. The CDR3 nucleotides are TGTGCCAGCAGTTTAGGGTGGGAGAGGAACACTGAAGCTTTCTTT. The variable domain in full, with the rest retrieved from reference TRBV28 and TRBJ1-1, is DVKVTQSSRYLVKRTGEKVFLECVQDMDHENMFWYRQDPGLGLRLIYFSYDVKMKEKGDIPEGYSVSREKKERFSLILESASTNQTSMYLCASSLGWERNTEAFFGQGTRLTVV.

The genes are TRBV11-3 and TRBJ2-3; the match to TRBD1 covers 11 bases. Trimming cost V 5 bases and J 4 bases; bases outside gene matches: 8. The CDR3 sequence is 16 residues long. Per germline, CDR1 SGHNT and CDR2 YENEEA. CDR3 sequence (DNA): TGTGCCAGCAGCCCCTCTCCGGGACAGGGGGCAGATACGCAGTATTTT. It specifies CASSPSPGQGADTQYF.

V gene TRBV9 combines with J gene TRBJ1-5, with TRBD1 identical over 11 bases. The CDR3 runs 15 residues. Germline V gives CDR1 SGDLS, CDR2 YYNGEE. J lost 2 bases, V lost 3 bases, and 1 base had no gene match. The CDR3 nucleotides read TGTGCCAGCAGCGGGACAGGGGGCGGCAATCAGCCCCAGCATTTT. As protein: CASSGTGGGNQPQHF.

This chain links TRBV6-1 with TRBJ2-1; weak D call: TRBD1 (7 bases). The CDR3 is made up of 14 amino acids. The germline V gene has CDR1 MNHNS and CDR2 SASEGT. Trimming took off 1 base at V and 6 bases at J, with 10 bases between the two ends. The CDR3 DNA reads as TGTGCCAGCAGTGAAGGGCAGGGGGGCAATGAGCAGTTCTTC. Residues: CASSEGQGGNEQFF.